This T cell receptor beta chain appears in the sequencing data of a study of technical replicates of blood from four donors (dated by TCRdb to 2017 to 2019). Libraries were constructed by the immunoSEQ multiplex PCR assay. TCRdb carries this immuneACCESS record with in-frame sequences only. Its versions omit some clonotypes, under half of them owing to an unresolved V gene in the studies checked, with the rest unexplained. This sample holds about 70,000 clones; about 90% were observed only once. Of the sample, roughly 5.1% is held by the ten largest clones. Comment on this clone: Its antigen specificity is not known. One end of the junction does not line up with germline, which may come from a read error.

The germline V gene provides CDR1 KGHSH and CDR2 LQKENI. There are 14 amino acids in the CDR3, from cysteine to phenylalanine inclusive. Just CDR3 DNA is preserved here, 42 bases in frame from base 1. The source of this sequence is a human donor in good health. Some clones in this sample may be carry-over from other donors' samples. The rearrangement joined TRBV18 to TRBJ1-2, with no confident D gene call. Material: PBMCs. The DNA sequence is TGTGCCAGCTCATCACCACGGTTAAGCTATGGCTACACCTTC. Its amino acids are CASSSPRLSYGYTF.